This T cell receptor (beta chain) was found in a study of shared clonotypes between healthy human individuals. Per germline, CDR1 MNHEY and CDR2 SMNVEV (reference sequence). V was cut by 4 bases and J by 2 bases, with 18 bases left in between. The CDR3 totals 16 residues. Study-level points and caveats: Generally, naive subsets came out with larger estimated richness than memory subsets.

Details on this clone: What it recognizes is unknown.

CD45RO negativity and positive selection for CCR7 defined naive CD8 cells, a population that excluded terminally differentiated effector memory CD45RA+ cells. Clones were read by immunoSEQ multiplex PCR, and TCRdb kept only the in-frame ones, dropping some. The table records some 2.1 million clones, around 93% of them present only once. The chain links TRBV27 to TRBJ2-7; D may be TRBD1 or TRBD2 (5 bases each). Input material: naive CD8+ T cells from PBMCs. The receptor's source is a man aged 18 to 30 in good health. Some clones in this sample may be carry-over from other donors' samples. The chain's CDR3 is CASSSSLGGVTYEQYF. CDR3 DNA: TGTGCCAGCAGTTCTTCTCTTGGGGGAGTAACCTACGAGCAGTACTTC.